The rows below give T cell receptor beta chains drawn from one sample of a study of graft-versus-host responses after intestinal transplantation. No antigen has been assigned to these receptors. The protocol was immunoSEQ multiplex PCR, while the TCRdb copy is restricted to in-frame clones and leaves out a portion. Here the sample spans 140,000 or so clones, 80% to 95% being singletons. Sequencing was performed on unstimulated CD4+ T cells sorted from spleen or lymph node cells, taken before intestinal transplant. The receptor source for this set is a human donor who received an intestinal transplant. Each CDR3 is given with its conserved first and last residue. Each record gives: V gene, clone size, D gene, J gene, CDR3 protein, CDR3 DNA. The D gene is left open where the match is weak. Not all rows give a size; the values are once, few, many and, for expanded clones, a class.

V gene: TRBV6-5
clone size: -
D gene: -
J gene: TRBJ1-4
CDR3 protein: CASKNSGRSNEKLFF
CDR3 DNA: TGTGCCAGCAAGAATTCAGGGCGGTCTAATGAAAAACTGTTTTTT

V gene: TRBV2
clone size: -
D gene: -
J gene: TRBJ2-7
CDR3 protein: CASRAGGTYEQYF
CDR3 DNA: TGTGCCAGCAGGGCAGGGGGGACCTACGAGCAGTACTTC

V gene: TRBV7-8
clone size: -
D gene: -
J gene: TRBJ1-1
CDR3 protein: CASSLSGTEAFF
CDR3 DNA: TGTGCCAGCAGCCTCTCGGGGACTGAAGCTTTCTTT

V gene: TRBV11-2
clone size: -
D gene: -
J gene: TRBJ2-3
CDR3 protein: CASSLGQFTDTQYF
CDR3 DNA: TGTGCCAGCAGCTTAGGACAGTTCACAGATACGCAGTATTTT

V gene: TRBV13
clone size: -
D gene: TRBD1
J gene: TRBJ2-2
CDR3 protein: CASSLRGGVSGELFF
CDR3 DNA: TGTGCCAGCAGCTTAAGAGGGGGCGTATCCGGGGAGCTGTTTTTT

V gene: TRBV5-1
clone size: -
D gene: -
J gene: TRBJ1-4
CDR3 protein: CASSLTGEKLFF
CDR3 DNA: TGCGCCAGCAGCTTGACTGGAGAAAAACTGTTTTTT

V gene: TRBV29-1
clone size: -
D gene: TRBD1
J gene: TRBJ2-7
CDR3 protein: CSVRQKDRSYEQYF
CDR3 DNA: TGCAGCGTTCGTCAGAAGGACAGGTCCTACGAGCAGTACTTC

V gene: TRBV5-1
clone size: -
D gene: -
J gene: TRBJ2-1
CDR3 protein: CASSPTQGPIYNEQFF
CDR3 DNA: TGCGCCAGCAGCCCCACACAGGGACCCATCTACAATGAGCAGTTCTTC

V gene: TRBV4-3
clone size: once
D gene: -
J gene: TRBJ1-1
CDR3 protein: CASSQVVRMNTEAFF
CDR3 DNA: TGCGCCAGCAGCCAAGTGGTACGGATGAACACTGAAGCTTTCTTT

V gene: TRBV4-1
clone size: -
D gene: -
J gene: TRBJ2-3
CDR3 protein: CASSQTGTTDTQYF
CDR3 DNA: TGCGCCAGCAGCCAAACTGGGACTACAGATACGCAGTATTTT

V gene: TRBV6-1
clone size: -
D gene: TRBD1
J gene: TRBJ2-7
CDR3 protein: CASSRDRAYEQYF
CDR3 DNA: TGTGCCAGCAGCCGGGACAGGGCCTACGAGCAGTACTTC

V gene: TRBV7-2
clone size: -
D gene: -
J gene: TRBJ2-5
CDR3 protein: CASSAGGETQYF
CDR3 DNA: TGTGCCAGCAGCGCCGGCGGGGAGACCCAGTACTTC

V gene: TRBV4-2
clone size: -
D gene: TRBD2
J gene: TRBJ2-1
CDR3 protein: CASSQGGNYNEQFF
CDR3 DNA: TGTGCCAGCAGCCAGGGAGGGAACTACAATGAGCAGTTCTTC

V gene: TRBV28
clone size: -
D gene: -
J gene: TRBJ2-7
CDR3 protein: CASERRRPSYEQYF
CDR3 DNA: TGTGCCAGCGAAAGGCGTCGGCCCTCCTACGAGCAGTACTTC

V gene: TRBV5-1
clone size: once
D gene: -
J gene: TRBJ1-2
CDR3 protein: CASSLSSDYYGYTF
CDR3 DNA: TGCGCCAGCAGCTTGTCCTCGGATTACTATGGCTACACCTTC

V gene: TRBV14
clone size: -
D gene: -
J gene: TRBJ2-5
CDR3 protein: CASSQPGNRETQYF
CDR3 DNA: TGTGCCAGCAGCCAACCGGGGAATCGGGAGACCCAGTACTTC

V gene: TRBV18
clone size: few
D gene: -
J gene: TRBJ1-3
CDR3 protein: CASSPAGYGNTIYF
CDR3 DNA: TGTGCCAGCTCACCTGCAGGGTACGGAAACACCATATATTTT

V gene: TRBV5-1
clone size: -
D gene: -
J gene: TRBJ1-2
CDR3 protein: CASSQQVANYGYTF
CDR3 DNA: TGCGCCAGCAGCCAACAGGTAGCTAACTATGGCTACACCTTC

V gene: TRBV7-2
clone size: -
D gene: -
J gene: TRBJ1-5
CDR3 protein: CASSLVGGGNQPQHF
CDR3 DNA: TGTGCCAGCAGCTTAGTGGGAGGGGGGAATCAGCCCCAGCATTTT

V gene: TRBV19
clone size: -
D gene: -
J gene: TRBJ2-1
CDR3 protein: CASSTPGRFTYNEQFF
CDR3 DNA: TGTGCCAGTAGTACCCCCGGGAGATTCACCTACAATGAGCAGTTCTTC

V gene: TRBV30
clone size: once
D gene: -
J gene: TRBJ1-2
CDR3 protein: CAWSVRLGYTF
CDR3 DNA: TGTGCCTGGAGTGTTAGATTGGGCTACACCTTC

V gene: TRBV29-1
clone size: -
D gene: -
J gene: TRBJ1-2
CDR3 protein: CSVEETPGYGYTF
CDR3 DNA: TGCAGCGTTGAAGAGACCCCAGGGTATGGCTACACCTTC

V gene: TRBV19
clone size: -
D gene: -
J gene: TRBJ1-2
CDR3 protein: CASSMEGGYGYTF
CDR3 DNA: TGTGCCAGTAGTATGGAGGGGGGCTATGGCTACACCTTC

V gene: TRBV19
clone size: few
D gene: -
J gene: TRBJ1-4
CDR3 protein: CASSSRRTGTNEKLFF
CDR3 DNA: TGTGCCAGTAGTTCAAGGCGGACGGGCACTAATGAAAAACTGTTTTTT

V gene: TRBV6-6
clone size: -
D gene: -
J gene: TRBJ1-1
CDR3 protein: CASSYSGGTEAFF
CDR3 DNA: TGTGCCAGCAGTTACTCGGGGGGTACTGAAGCTTTCTTT

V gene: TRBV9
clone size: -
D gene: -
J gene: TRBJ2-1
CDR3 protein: CASSVSSGRDEQFF
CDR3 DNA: TGTGCCAGCAGCGTATCTTCTGGGCGGGATGAGCAGTTCTTC

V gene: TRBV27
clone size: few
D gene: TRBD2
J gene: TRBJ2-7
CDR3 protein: CASSFRTSGSGEQYF
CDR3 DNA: TGTGCCAGCAGTTTCCGGACTAGCGGGAGTGGTGAGCAGTACTTC

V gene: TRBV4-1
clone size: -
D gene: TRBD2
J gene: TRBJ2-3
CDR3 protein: CASSQDRTSGRAGEDTQYF
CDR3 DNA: TGCGCCAGCAGCCAAGATCGCACTAGCGGGAGGGCCGGGGAAGATACGCAGTATTTT

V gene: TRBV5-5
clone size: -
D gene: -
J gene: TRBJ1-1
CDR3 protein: CASSATRFSAFF
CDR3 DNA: TGTGCCAGCAGCGCCACCAGGTTCAGTGCTTTCTTT

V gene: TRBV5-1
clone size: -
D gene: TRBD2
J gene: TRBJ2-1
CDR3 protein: CASRLRPGLAGDNGQFF
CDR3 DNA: TGCGCCAGCAGGCTCCGACCGGGACTAGCGGGTGATAATGGGCAGTTCTTC

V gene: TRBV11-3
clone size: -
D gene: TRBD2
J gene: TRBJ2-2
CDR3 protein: CASSATSGHYTGELFF
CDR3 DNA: TGTGCCAGCAGCGCAACTAGCGGGCATTACACCGGGGAGCTGTTTTTT

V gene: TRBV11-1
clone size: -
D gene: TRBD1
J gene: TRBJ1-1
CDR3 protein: CASSSGQGARENTEAFF
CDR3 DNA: TGTGCCAGCAGCTCAGGACAGGGGGCAAGGGAAAACACTGAAGCTTTCTTT

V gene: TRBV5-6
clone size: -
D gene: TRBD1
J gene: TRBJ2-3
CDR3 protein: CASSTGQGFGTDTQYF
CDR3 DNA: TGTGCCAGCAGCACCGGACAGGGGTTTGGCACAGATACGCAGTATTTT

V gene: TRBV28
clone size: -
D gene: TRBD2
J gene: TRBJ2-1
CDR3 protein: CASSLGGLATYNEQFF
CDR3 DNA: TGTGCCAGCAGTTTGGGGGGACTAGCGACCTACAATGAGCAGTTCTTC

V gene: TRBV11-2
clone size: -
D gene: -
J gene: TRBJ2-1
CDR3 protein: CASSRRSWGADEQFF
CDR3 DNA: TGTGCCAGCAGCCGTCGCTCGTGGGGGGCAGATGAGCAGTTCTTC

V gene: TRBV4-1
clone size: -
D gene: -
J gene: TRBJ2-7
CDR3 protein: CASSQRGGSTYEQYF
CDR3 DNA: TGCGCCAGCAGCCAAAGGGGGGGTTCTACCTACGAGCAGTACTTC

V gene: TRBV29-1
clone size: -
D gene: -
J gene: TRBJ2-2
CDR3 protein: CSVGFRGYTGELFF
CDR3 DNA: TGCAGCGTAGGGTTCAGGGGTTACACCGGGGAGCTGTTTTTT

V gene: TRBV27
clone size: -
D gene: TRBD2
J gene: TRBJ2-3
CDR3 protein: CASSFGGRASFSTDTQYF
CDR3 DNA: TGTGCCAGCAGTTTTGGCGGGAGGGCCTCCTTCAGCACAGATACGCAGTATTTT

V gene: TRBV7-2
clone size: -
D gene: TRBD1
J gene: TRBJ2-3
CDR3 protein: CASRSDRGRTDTQYF
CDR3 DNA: TGTGCCAGCAGGTCTGACAGGGGCCGGACAGATACGCAGTATTTT

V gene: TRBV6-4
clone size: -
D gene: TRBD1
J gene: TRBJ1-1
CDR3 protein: CASRATNRGPITEAFF
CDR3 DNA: TGTGCCAGCAGAGCTACGAACAGGGGGCCCATCACTGAAGCTTTCTTT

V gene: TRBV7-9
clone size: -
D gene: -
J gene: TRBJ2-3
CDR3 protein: CASMGALKTIDTQYF
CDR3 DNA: TGTGCCAGCATGGGGGCGCTAAAAACAATAGATACGCAGTATTTT

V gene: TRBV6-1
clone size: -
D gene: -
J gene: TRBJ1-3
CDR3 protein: CASSEARGNTIYF
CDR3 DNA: TGTGCCAGCAGTGAAGCGAGGGGAAACACCATATATTTT

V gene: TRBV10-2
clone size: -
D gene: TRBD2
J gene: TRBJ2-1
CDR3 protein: CASRVAGYYNEQFF
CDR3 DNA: TGCGCCAGCAGGGTAGCGGGGTATTACAATGAGCAGTTCTTC

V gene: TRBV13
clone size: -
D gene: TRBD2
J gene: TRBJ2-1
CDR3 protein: CASSLLAGVAEEQFF
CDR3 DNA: TGTGCCAGCAGCTTACTAGCGGGAGTAGCAGAAGAGCAGTTCTTC

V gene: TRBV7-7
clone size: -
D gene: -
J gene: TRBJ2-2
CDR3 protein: CASSGGTGTGELFF
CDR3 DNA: TGTGCCAGCAGTGGGGGGACCGGTACCGGGGAGCTGTTTTTT

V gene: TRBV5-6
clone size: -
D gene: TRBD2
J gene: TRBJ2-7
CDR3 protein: CASSRRLAGTPYEQYF
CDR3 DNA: TGTGCCAGCAGTCGAAGACTAGCGGGGACCCCCTACGAGCAGTACTTC

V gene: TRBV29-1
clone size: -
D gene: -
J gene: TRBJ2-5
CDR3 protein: CSVLYGETQYF
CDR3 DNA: TGCAGCGTTCTTTATGGAGAGACCCAGTACTTC

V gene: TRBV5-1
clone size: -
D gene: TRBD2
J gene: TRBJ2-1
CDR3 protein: CASSSFSWTSGSAPSSYNEQFF
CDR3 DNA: TGCGCCAGCAGCTCCTTCTCCTGGACTAGCGGGAGCGCCCCGAGCTCCTACAATGAGCAGTTCTTC

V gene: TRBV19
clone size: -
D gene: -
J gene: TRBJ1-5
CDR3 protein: CASSIEANQPQHF
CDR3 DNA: TGTGCCAGTAGTATAGAAGCCAATCAGCCCCAGCATTTT

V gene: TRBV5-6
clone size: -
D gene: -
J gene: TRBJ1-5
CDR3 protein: CARSGGGRQPQHF
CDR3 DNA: TGTGCCCGCAGCGGGGGGGGACGTCAGCCCCAGCATTTT